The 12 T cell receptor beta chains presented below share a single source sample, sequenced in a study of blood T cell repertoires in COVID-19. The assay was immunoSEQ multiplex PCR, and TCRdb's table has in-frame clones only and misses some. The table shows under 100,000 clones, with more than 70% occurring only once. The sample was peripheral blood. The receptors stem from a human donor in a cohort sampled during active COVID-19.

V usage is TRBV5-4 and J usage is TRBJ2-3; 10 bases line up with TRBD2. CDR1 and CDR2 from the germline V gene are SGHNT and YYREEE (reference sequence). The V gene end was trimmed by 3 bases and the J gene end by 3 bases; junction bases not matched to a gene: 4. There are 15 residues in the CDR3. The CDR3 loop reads CASSSAGGQTDTQYF. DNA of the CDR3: TGTGCCAGCAGCTCAGCGGGGGGGCAGACAGATACGCAGTATTTT.

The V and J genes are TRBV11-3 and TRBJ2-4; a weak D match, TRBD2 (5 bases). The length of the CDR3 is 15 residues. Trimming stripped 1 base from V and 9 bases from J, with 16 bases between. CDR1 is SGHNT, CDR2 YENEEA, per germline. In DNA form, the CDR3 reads TGTGCCAGCAGCTTAGGTGGCCATACGGGGAGCATTCAGTACTTC. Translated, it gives CASSLGGHTGSIQYF.

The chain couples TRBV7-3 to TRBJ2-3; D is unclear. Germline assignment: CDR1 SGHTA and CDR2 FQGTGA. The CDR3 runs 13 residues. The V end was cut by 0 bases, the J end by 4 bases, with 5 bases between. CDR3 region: CASSLTGPDTQYF. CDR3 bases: TGTGCCAGCAGCTTAACGGGCCCAGATACGCAGTATTTT.

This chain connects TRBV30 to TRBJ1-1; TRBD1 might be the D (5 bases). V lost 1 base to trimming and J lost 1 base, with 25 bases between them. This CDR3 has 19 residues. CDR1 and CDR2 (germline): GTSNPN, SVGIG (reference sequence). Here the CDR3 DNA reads TGTGCCTGGAGTGCTCGGCAGGGTGGTAATTTTTGGCCGAACACTGAAGCTTTCTTT. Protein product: CAWSARQGGNFWPNTEAFF. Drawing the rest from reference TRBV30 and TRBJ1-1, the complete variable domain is SQTIHQWPATLVQPVGSPLSLECTVEGTSNPNLYWYRQAAGRGLQLLFYSVGIGQISSEVPQNLSASRPQDRQFILSSKKLLLSDSGFYLCAWSARQGGNFWPNTEAFFGQGTRLTVV.

CDR3 coding DNA: TGCGCCAGCAGCTTGGCCGCTGTGGGCAGGTACGAGCAGTACTTC. As protein: CASSLAAVGRYEQYF. This chain uses TRBV5-1 with TRBJ2-7; D is uncertain. This CDR3 has 15 amino acids. Germline V gene lookup returns CDR1 SGHRS and CDR2 YFSETQ. V was clipped by 0 bases and J by 4 bases, with 14 bases between them.

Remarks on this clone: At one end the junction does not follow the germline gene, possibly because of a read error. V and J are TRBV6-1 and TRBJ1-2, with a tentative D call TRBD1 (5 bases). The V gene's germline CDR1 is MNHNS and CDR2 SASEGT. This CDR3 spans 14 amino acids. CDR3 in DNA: TGTGCCAGCAGGGAAGTTACGGGACTCAATGGCTACACCTTC. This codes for CASREVTGLNGYTF.

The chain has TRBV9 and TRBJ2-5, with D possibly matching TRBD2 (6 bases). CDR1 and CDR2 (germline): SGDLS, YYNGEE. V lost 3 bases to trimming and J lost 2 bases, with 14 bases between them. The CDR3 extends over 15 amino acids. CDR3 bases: TGTGCCAGCAGCGCCAATACTGGGGGGCAAGAGACCCAGTACTTC. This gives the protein CASSANTGGQETQYF.

The DNA of the CDR3 is TGTGCCAGCAGTTACGTAGCGGGGAGCTCCTACGAGCAGTACTTC. Its protein is CASSYVAGSSYEQYF. The chain recombines TRBV6-5 with TRBJ2-7, with 8 bases that match TRBD2. Germline V lookup: CDR1 MNHEY, CDR2 SVGAGI. V shed 2 bases, J shed 0 bases, and the junction held 3 bases outside the gene matches. This CDR3 comprises 15 residues.

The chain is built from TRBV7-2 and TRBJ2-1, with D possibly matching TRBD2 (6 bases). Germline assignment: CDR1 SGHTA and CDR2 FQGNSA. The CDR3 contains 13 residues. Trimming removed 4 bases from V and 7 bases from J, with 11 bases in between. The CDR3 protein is CASSSPGVNEQFF. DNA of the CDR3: TGTGCCAGCAGCTCCCCGGGGGTGAATGAGCAGTTCTTC.

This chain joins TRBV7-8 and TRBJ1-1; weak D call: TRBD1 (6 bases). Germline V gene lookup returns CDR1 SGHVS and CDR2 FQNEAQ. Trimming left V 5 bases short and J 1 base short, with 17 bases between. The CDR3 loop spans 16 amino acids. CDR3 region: CASSPIKGVRNTEAFF. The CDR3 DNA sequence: TGTGCCAGCAGCCCCATTAAGGGGGTCAGGAACACTGAAGCTTTCTTT.

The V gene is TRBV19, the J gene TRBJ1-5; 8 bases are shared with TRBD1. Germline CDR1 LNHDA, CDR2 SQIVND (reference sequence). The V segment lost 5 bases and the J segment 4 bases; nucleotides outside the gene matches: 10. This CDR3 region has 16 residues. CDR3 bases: TGTGCCAGTAGTCTGACAGGGGCGCTAGGAAATCAGCCCCAGCATTTT. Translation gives CASSLTGALGNQPQHF.

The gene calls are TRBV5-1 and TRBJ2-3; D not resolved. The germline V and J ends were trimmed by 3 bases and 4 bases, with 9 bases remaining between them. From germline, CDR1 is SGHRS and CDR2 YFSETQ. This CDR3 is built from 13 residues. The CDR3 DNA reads TGCGCCAGCAGCTCTCTCCTCCCAGATACGCAGTATTTT. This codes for CASSSLLPDTQYF.